The sequence of this TCR beta chain was determined in a study of cytomegalovirus exposure and HLA in healthy donors. The study, taken as a whole, reports: Accounts indicate the classifier identified cytomegalovirus status with strong specificity and sensitivity.

Amplification used 60 Vbeta primers and 13 Jbeta primers. In the original analysis: About 9.9 million shared chains were among around 80 million unique TCR beta chains counted in a later analysis. The assay was immunoSEQ multiplex PCR, and TCRdb's table has in-frame clones only and misses some. For V, J and clone size, that table is used; D and trimming come from the DNA. The sample has approximately 160,000 clones, just under 85% seen once; the top ten hold 4.8%. Note on this clone: Antigen unknown.

Sequencing used PBMCs. This TCR derives from a girl aged 10 to 17 in good health and CMV-seropositive.

CDR3 loop: CASSPLGDRYEQYF. DNA of the CDR3: TGTGCCAGCTCCCCTCTAGGGGATCGGTACGAGCAGTACTTC. The chain carries TRBV6-1 and TRBJ2-7; perhaps TRBD1 as D (5 bases). V was trimmed by 8 bases and J by 4 bases, leaving 18 bases between them. The CDR3 covers 14 residues. Germline values: CDR1 MNHNS, CDR2 SASEGT.